This TCR beta chain was found in a study of blood T cell repertoires in COVID-19. The CDR3 is 12 amino acids. Trimming cost V 0 bases and J 2 bases, with 5 bases left between them. Germline V gives CDR1 SQVTM, CDR2 ANQGSEA. This table comes from immunoSEQ multiplex PCR, and its TCRdb copy is limited to in-frame clones, with some not included. The table lists roughly 340,000 clones, over 75% of them singletons. The receptor was isolated from a man in his forties in a cohort exposed to, infected with or recovered from COVID-19 (not recorded which). Sample: PBMCs or T cells enriched from blood (not recorded which). J is TRBJ2-7 and V is TRBV29-1; the D gene is possibly TRBD1 (5 bases). The CDR3 here is CSVEDRAYEQYF. As DNA, the CDR3 is TGCAGCGTTGAAGACAGGGCCTACGAGCAGTACTTC.